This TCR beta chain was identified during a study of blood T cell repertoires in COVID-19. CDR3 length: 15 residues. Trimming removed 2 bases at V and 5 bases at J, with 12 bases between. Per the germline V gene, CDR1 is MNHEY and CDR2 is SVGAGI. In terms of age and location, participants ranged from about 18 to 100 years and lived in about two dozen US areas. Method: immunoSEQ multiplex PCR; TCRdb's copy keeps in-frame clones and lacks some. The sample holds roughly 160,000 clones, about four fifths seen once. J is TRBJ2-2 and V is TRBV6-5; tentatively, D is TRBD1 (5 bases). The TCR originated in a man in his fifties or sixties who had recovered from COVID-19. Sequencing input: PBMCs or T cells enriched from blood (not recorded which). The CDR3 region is CASSYQGLLTGELFF. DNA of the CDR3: TGTGCCAGCAGTTACCAGGGTTTGTTGACCGGGGAGCTGTTTTTT.